This entry lists 17 T cell receptor beta chains sequenced from one sample in a study of blood T cell repertoires in COVID-19. Clones were sequenced by immunoSEQ multiplex PCR, and TCRdb holds only the in-frame ones, with some missing. The data show about 230,000 clones, roughly 90% seen once. Sequencing was carried out using PBMCs or T cells enriched from blood (not recorded which). These receptors were obtained from a woman aged 25 to 39 with acute COVID-19.

This rearrangement joins TRBV6-1 to TRBJ1-1, with D unresolved. This CDR3 spans 15 amino acids. Germline loops: CDR1 MNHNS, CDR2 SASEGT. Trimming shortened V by 3 bases and J by 0 bases, and 11 bases separated the two germline ends. DNA of the CDR3: TGTGCCAGCAGTGAGATAAGCAGGATGAACACTGAAGCTTTCTTT. Amino acids: CASSEISRMNTEAFF.

The chain employs TRBV27 and TRBJ2-7; possibly TRBD1 for D (6 bases). The V gene lost 11 bases and the J gene lost 3 bases, with 11 bases spanning the gap. CDR1 and CDR2 (germline): MNHEY, SMNVEV (reference sequence). The CDR3 is 11 residues long. The CDR3 sequence is CASGEFYEQYF. The CDR3 bases are TGTGCCTCAGGGGAATTCTACGAGCAGTACTTC.

As regards this clone: Other DNA sequences of this sample code for an identical CDR3. This rearrangement joins TRBV7-2 to TRBJ1-3, with D possibly TRBD1 on 5 matching bases. Germline V gene lookup returns CDR1 SGHTA and CDR2 FQGNSA. The V end lost 0 bases, the J end lost 4 bases, and 7 bases lay between the germline ends. The length of the CDR3 is 14 residues. The CDR3: CASSLAPGGNTIYF. The CDR3 DNA is TGTGCCAGCAGCTTAGCTCCAGGGGGAAACACCATATATTTT.

A word on this clone: At one end the junction does not follow the germline gene, possibly because of a read error. The gene calls are TRBV29-1 and TRBJ1-1; D is perhaps TRBD1 (5 bases). Germline CDR1 and CDR2: SQVTM and ANQGSEA. The CDR3 runs to 13 residues. The CDR3 DNA follows: TGCAGCGTGGGAGGGGTTATGAACACTGAGGCTTTCTTT. This encodes CSVGGVMNTEAFF.

The chain has TRBV4-2 and TRBJ2-1; 9 nucleotides agree with TRBD1. This CDR3 comprises 17 residues. Unmatched junction bases numbered 13, after V lost 4 bases and J lost 6 bases. CDR1 and CDR2 (germline): LGHNA, YNFKEQ. DNA for the CDR3: TGTGCCAGCAGCCGTCAAACAGGGGGCAGAGGAGGCAATGAGCAGTTCTTC. This gives the protein CASSRQTGGRGGNEQFF.

J is TRBJ1-3 and V is TRBV5-1, with D possibly matching TRBD1 (6 bases). The CDR3 contains 16 residues. Germline lookup yields CDR1 SGHRS and CDR2 YFSETQ. Trimming took 0 bases from V and 4 from J, leaving 14 bases between them. The CDR3 DNA sequence: TGCGCCAGCAGCTTGGACCCTGGGGGCGTGGGAAACACCATATATTTT. Its protein product is CASSLDPGGVGNTIYF.

This chain links TRBV19 with TRBJ1-3, with D possibly being TRBD1 (6 bases). Trimming took off 5 bases at V and 1 base at J, with 15 bases between the two ends. Germline CDR1 LNHDA, CDR2 SQIVND (reference sequence). This CDR3 is built from 16 residues. CDR3 DNA: TGTGCCAGTAGTGTAACAGGGATCACGTCTGGAAACACCATATATTTT. Residues: CASSVTGITSGNTIYF. The whole variable domain, filled in from reference TRBV19 and TRBJ1-3, reads DGGITQSPKYLFRKEGQNVTLSCEQNLNHDAMYWYRQDPGQGLRLIYYSQIVNDFQKGDIAEGYSVSREKKESFPLTVTSAQKNPTAFYLCASSVTGITSGNTIYFGEGSWLTVV.

For this clone: Other nucleotide sequences from this sample produce the same CDR3. The genes are TRBV5-4 and TRBJ1-1; D may be TRBD1 (5 bases). Looked up from germline, CDR1 is SGHNT and CDR2 is YYREEE (reference sequence). The CDR3 sequence is 13 residues long. V was clipped by 3 bases and J by 4 bases, with 10 bases between them. This CDR3 reads CASSSDSGTEAFF. The CDR3 DNA follows: TGTGCCAGCAGCTCCGACAGTGGCACTGAAGCTTTCTTT.

The rearrangement uses TRBV29-1 and TRBJ2-1, with 9 bases aligning to TRBD2. CDR1 and CDR2 (germline): SQVTM, ANQGSEA. V gave up 6 bases and J gave up 7 bases; unmatched junction bases: 4. CDR3 size: 12 residues. The CDR3 DNA sequence: TGCAGCGTGGTGACTAGCGGAAATGAGCAGTTCTTC. This sequence encodes CSVVTSGNEQFF.

J is TRBJ1-2 and V is TRBV7-9; maybe TRBD1 (5 bases). The CDR3 is 15 amino acids. V gave up 1 base and J gave up 1 base, with 10 bases separating them. The germline CDR1 and CDR2 sequences are SEHNR and FQNEAQ (reference sequence). This chain's CDR3 is CASSLDRRVNYGYTF. The CDR3 DNA sequence: TGTGCCAGCAGCTTAGATCGCAGGGTTAACTATGGCTACACCTTC.

This chain links TRBV6-5 with TRBJ1-2; 9 positions agree with TRBD1. The CDR3 is 14 residues long. J lost 8 bases, V lost 0 bases, and 4 bases had no gene match. The V gene's germline CDR1 is MNHEY and CDR2 SVGAGI. The CDR3 spells CASSYSRTGVGYTF. The CDR3 nucleotides are TGTGCCAGCAGTTACTCCCGGACAGGGGTCGGCTACACCTTC.

The J gene is TRBJ2-1, the V gene TRBV7-2; D uncertain. Germline CDR1 is SGHTA and CDR2 is FQGNSA. V shed 5 bases and J shed 0 bases, with 11 bases lying between them. The CDR3 is made up of 15 amino acids. In DNA, the CDR3 is TGTGCCAGCAGCCGCGAACAGATCTCCTACAATGAGCAGTTCTTC. Translating it yields CASSREQISYNEQFF.

The rearrangement uses TRBV3-1 (or the pseudogene TRBV3-2) and TRBJ1-2, with D unclear. The CDR3 loop spans 13 amino acids. Germline loops: CDR1 LGHDT, CDR2 YNNKEL (reference sequence). V was cut by 4 bases and J by 5 bases, with 11 bases left in between. CDR3 loop: CASSPTAKYGYTF. The DNA of the CDR3 is TGTGCCAGCAGCCCCACAGCCAAATATGGCTACACCTTC.

This chain joins TRBV2 and TRBJ1-4; tentatively, D is TRBD1 (5 bases). V was shortened by 0 bases and J by 2 bases, with 10 bases between the two germline ends. This CDR3 contains 16 residues. From germline, CDR1 is SNHLY and CDR2 FYNNEI. The CDR3 protein is CASSEATVGTNEKLFF. The CDR3, as DNA: TGTGCCAGCAGTGAAGCGACAGTTGGGACTAATGAAAAACTGTTTTTT.

The chain couples TRBV9 to TRBJ1-2, with D perhaps TRBD1 (5 bases). From germline, CDR1 is SGDLS and CDR2 YYNGEE. V was cut by 3 bases and J by 8 bases, with 14 bases left in between. The CDR3 has 13 residues. CDR3 sequence reads: CASSDASGGGYTF. CDR3 sequence (DNA): TGTGCCAGCAGCGACGCTTCGGGGGGAGGCTACACCTTC.

V is TRBV9 and J is TRBJ1-2, with D possibly being TRBD1 (5 bases). The V gene lost 4 bases and the J gene lost 6 bases, with 13 bases spanning the gap. This CDR3 region has 13 residues. CDR1 SGDLS and CDR2 YYNGEE come from the germline V gene. The CDR3 DNA sequence: TGTGCCAGCAGCCTCGCTCAGGGTGATGGCTACACCTTC. It translates to CASSLAQGDGYTF. Full variable domain (missing parts from reference TRBV9 and TRBJ1-2): DSGVTQTPKHLITATGQRVTLRCSPRSGDLSVYWYQQSLDQGLQFLIQYYNGEERAKGNILERFSAQQFPDLHSELNLSSLELGDSALYFCASSLAQGDGYTFGSGTRLTVV.

The V call is TRBV19, the J call TRBJ1-1; D remains unclear. Trimming pared 5 bases from V and 5 bases from J, leaving 15 bases between. There are 14 residues in the CDR3. Germline loops: CDR1 LNHDA, CDR2 SQIVND (reference sequence). The CDR3 spells CASSGLRDGTEAFF. The CDR3 region has the DNA TGTGCCAGTAGTGGCTTGAGGGATGGGACTGAAGCTTTCTTT.